This TCR beta chain was sequenced in a study of cytotoxic CD8 clonotypes in ibrutinib-treated CLL. The CDR3 is 13 amino acids. Per the germline V gene, CDR1 is LNHDA and CDR2 is SQIVND (reference sequence). V shed 1 base and J shed 7 bases, with 10 bases lying between them. Only in-frame clones appear in the TCRdb table, and some are missing; sequencing was by immunoSEQ multiplex PCR. The sample lists roughly 220,000 clones, 75% to 80% occurring once. The clonotype was recovered from a human donor with chronic lymphocytic leukemia. The material was PBMCs, obtained after 12 months of ibrutinib treatment. This chain connects TRBV19 to TRBJ1-2; D is unclear. The CDR3 nucleotides read TGTGCCAGTAGTATAGCAACGGGAAGTGGCTACACCTTC. It yields the protein CASSIATGSGYTF.